This TCR beta chain was retrieved from a study of blood T cell repertoires in COVID-19. The wider study: Samples came from the United States, Italy and Spain, spanning acute and convalescent COVID-19. Sources were T cells, B-cell-depleted T cells, or PBMCs; the material itself was cDNA or gDNA.

The ends lost 2 bases at V and 0 bases at J; junction bases unmatched: 2. The CDR3 spans 17 residues. Per the germline V gene, CDR1 is GTSNPN and CDR2 is SVGIG (reference sequence). Authors' processing steps: Amplification of reference gene primers was used by the study to estimate nucleated cell counts. Measured with immunoSEQ multiplex PCR; TCRdb has only the in-frame clones, and not every one. Clonal size and the V and J genes are those of that table, whereas D and trimming came from the DNA. The table has about 52,000 clones, under 90% seen once. The chain employs TRBV30 and TRBJ2-3; 16 bases map to TRBD2. This clonotype was obtained from a man at least 80 years old with active or convalescent COVID-19. Sequenced input: peripheral blood. CDR3 in DNA: TGTGCCTGGAGTAGGGGACTAGCGGGGGGGAGCACAGATACGCAGTATTTT. It yields the protein CAWSRGLAGGSTDTQYF.